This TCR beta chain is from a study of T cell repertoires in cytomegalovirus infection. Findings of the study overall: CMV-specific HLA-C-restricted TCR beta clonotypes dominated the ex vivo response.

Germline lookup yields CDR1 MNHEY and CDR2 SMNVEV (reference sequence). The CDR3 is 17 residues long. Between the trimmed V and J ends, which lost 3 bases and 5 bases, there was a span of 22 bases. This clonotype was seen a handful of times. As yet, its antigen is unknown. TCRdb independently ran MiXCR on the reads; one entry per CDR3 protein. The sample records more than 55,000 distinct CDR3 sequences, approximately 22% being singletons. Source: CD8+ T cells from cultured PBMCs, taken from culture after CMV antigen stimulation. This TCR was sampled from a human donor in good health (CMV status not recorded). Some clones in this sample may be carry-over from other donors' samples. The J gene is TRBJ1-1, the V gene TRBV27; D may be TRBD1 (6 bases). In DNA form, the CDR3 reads TGTGCCAGCAGTTTTTTGCCCAGGGGTTGGGGTGGGACTGAAGCTTTCTTT. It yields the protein CASSFLPRGWGGTEAFF.